This TCR beta chain was recorded in a study of Tregs in tolerant kidney transplant recipients. CD4+CD25+CD127- Tregs, CD4+CD25- non-Tregs, CD4 and CD8 cells were sorted. The ends were cut back, 3 bases at V and 1 base at J, with 15 bases in the middle. The CDR3 length is 16 residues. Germline values: CDR1 KGHSH, CDR2 LQKENI. As regards this clone: Its antigen is not identified.

Only in-frame clones appear in the TCRdb table, and some are missing; sequencing was by immunoSEQ multiplex PCR. Here the sample spans 85,000 to 95,000 clones, roughly 92% being singletons. Findings and limits, study-wide: This study did not directly address biological reproducibility. Activated donor B cell expansion appeared to reveal the most relevant donor-specific TCRbeta repertoire.

The chain couples TRBV18 to TRBJ2-5; tentative D call: TRBD1 (6 bases). This clonotype originated in a human donor in good health. The sequenced sample consisted of CD8+ T cells from blood. In DNA, the CDR3 is TGTGCCAGCTCACCCCGGGACATGGGCCCCCAAGAGACCCAGTACTTC. Translated, it gives CASSPRDMGPQETQYF.